This T cell receptor beta chain was recovered during a study of T cell clonality in common variable immunodeficiency. Study results and caveats: CVID subjects had higher TCRbeta clonality than healthy controls, most marked in about a third. Common variable immunodeficiency TCR beta sequences reportedly had fewer deletions and N-nucleotide insertions. Shared TCRbeta clones were fewer between CVID subjects than controls.

Trimming stripped 6 bases from V and 1 base from J, with 19 bases between. From germline, CDR1 is SGHVS and CDR2 FQNEAQ. The CDR3 loop spans 17 amino acids. This clone was seen many times. Its matching antigen is unknown. The read comes to an end 3 residues before the CDR3 does, leaving the germline J gene to fill in the end. Some clones are missing from TCRdb's copy, which holds only in-frame ones; the method was immunoSEQ multiplex PCR. Recorded here are approximately 40,000 clones, none singletons. Donors gave 5 to 8 ml heparinized peripheral whole blood. The sequencing input was peripheral blood mononuclear cells. This clonotype was sampled from a person aged 18 to 75 in good health. The chain joins TRBV7-8 to TRBJ1-5, with D tentatively TRBD1 (6 bases). The CDR3: CASRPTPGARSNQPQHF. The CDR3 bases that were read are TGTGCCAGCAGACCCACACCAGGGGCGAGGAGCAATCAGCCC.